The present TCR beta chain was sequenced within a study of cytomegalovirus exposure and HLA in healthy donors. On the study more broadly: The roughly 110 validation repertoires were produced on the same platform as the 670 or so repertoires of the first cohort. This was reported in a later analysis. Study-level points and caveats: Some TCR beta chains (over 150 of them) were listed as cytomegalovirus-associated. In vitro testing confirmed a few CMV-associated chains as specific for CMV antigens.

CDR3 size: 12 residues. Per germline, CDR1 KGHSH and CDR2 LQKENI. The V and J ends lost 7 bases and 1 base respectively, with 7 bases between them. The donors were members of the approximately 120-subject validation cohort (separate from the approximately 670-subject first cohort). Profiling relied on immunoSEQ multiplex PCR, and the TCRdb table lists in-frame clones only, not all of them. The sample includes over 200,000 clones, roughly 87% of them seen just once. To note about this clone: Its target is unknown.

This TCR derives from a woman in her late teens or twenties in good health and CMV-seropositive. Sequenced: PBMCs. The V gene is TRBV18, the J gene TRBJ1-1; D is unclear. CDR3 residues: CASYRQNTEAFF. CDR3 sequence (DNA): TGTGCCAGCTATAGACAGAACACTGAAGCTTTCTTT. Using reference TRBV18 and TRBJ1-1 for the parts outside the CDR3, the full variable domain is NAGVMQNPRHLVRRRGQEARLRCSPMKGHSHVYWYRQLPEEGLKFMVYLQKENIIDESGMPKERFSAEFPKEGPSILRIQQVVRGDSAAYFCASYRQNTEAFFGQGTRLTVV.